Listed below are T cell receptor beta chains from one sample, sequenced in a study of T cells in Graves' hyperthyroidism and ophthalmopathy. TCRdb re-called the multiplex PCR reads with MiXCR, one entry per CDR3 protein. The sample consists of nearly 600,000 distinct CDR3 sequences, approximately 15% of them appearing once. The sequenced sample consisted of blood. The receptors come from a woman in her thirties with Graves' hyperthyroidism that later progressed to Graves' ophthalmopathy. The CDR3 runs from the conserved cysteine through the conserved F or W. The D gene is left open where the match is weak. Size tells how often a clone was seen (once, few, many) or the class of an expanded clone, and some rows leave it out.

d_call: NA
j_call: TRBJ2-3
v_call: TRBV28
clone_size: many
cdr3_aa: CASSLRMVGTDTQYF
cdr3_nt: TGTGCCAGCAGTTTAAGGATGGTCGGCACAGATACGCAGTATTTT

d_call: TRBD2
j_call: TRBJ2-2
v_call: TRBV2
clone_size: many
cdr3_aa: CATGLAGGETGELFF
cdr3_nt: TGTGCCACGGGACTAGCGGGAGGGGAGACCGGGGAGCTGTTTTTT

d_call: NA
j_call: TRBJ1-5
v_call: TRBV18
clone_size: many
cdr3_aa: CASSWNGKWPQHF
cdr3_nt: TGTGCCAGCTCATGGAACGGAAAATGGCCCCAGCATTTT

d_call: NA
j_call: TRBJ1-4
v_call: TRBV4-1
clone_size: few
cdr3_aa: CASSRGLAEKLFF
cdr3_nt: TGCGCCAGCAGCCGCGGTCTGGCAGAAAAACTGTTTTTT

d_call: NA
j_call: TRBJ1-2
v_call: TRBV20-1
clone_size: few
cdr3_aa: CSAIRLSGVYTF
cdr3_nt: TGCAGTGCTATTCGTTTATCGGGTGTCTACACCTTC

d_call: NA
j_call: TRBJ2-1
v_call: TRBV19
clone_size: once
cdr3_aa: CASSIGSGNEQFF
cdr3_nt: TGTGCCAGTAGTATCGGGAGTGGAAATGAGCAGTTCTTC

d_call: TRBD1
j_call: TRBJ1-1
v_call: TRBV3-1
clone_size: many
cdr3_aa: CASRHGTASLRNTEAFF
cdr3_nt: TGTGCCAGCAGGCACGGGACAGCCTCCCTTAGGAACACTGAAGCTTTCTTT

d_call: NA
j_call: TRBJ1-4
v_call: TRBV12-3/TRBV12-4
clone_size: many
cdr3_aa: CASSQRGFGRSNEKLFF
cdr3_nt: TGTGCCAGCAGTCAGAGGGGGTTTGGTCGGAGTAATGAAAAACTGTTTTTT

d_call: NA
j_call: TRBJ2-2
v_call: TRBV19
clone_size: NA
cdr3_aa: CASSIARPPGELFF
cdr3_nt: TGTGCCAGTAGTATCGCCAGACCTCCCGGGGAGCTGTTTTTT

d_call: NA
j_call: TRBJ2-5
v_call: TRBV4-1
clone_size: few
cdr3_aa: CASSQAGTETQYF
cdr3_nt: TGCGCCAGCAGCCAAGCCGGGACGGAGACCCAGTACTTC